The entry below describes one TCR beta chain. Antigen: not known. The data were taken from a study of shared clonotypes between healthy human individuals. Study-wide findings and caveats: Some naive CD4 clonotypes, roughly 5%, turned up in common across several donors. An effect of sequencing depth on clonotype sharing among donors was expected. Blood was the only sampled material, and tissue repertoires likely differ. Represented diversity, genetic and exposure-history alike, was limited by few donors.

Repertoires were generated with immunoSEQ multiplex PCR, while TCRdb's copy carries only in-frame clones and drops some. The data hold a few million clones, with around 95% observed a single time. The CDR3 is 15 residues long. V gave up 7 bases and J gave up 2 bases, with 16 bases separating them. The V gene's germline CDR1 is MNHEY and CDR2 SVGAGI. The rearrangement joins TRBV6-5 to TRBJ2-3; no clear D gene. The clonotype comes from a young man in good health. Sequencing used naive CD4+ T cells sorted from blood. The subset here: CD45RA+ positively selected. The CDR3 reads CASTPFDGYTDTQYF. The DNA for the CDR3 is TGTGCCAGCACCCCCTTTGACGGATACACAGATACGCAGTATTTT.